The clone carrying this TCR beta chain occurred once. Clones were read by immunoSEQ multiplex PCR, and TCRdb kept only the in-frame ones, dropping some. The repertoire holds roughly 380,000 clones, with around 87% as singletons. The participants were between roughly 18 and 90 years old and came from about two dozen US areas. Donors in Cohort 3 who had recovered were those with two negative PCRs, healthcare professional clearance, or resolution of their symptoms. The entry originates in a study of blood T cell repertoires in COVID-19. Looking at the study overall: Acute and convalescent COVID-19 samples came from the United States, Italy and Spain.

The J segment lost 5 bases and the V segment lost 5 bases, leaving 4 bases of the junction unmatched. The germline CDR1 and CDR2 sequences are GTSNPN and SVGIG (reference sequence). The length of the CDR3 is 13 residues. Sequencing used PBMCs or T cells enriched from blood (not recorded which). The rearrangement joins TRBV30 to TRBJ1-1, with 11 bases fitting TRBD1. This clonotype originated in a man aged 30 to 45 who had recovered from COVID-19. The CDR3 DNA sequence: TGTGCCTGGGAGGGGACAGGGGGTACTGAAGCTTTCTTT. Residues: CAWEGTGGTEAFF.